The next 19 T cell receptor beta chains were all read from a single sample in a study of CD8 T cells in Susac syndrome. Random-hexamer reverse transcription was applied to roughly 0.5 to 1 ug RNA. MiXCR, run by TCRdb on the immunoSEQ multiplex PCR reads, gives a single entry per CDR3 protein. The sample carries around 81,000 distinct CDR3 sequences, approximately 93% recorded once. The specimen was CD8+ T cells from PBMCs. Every receptor here comes from a human donor with Susac syndrome.

The chain is built from TRBV28 and TRBJ2-3; TRBD1 might be the D (5 bases). Deletions cut 6 bases from V and 2 bases from J, with 21 bases between. The CDR3 extends over 17 amino acids. Germline lookup yields CDR1 MDHEN and CDR2 SYDVKM. CDR3: CASSPPTLTAPTDTQYF. In DNA, the CDR3 is TGTGCCAGCAGCCCCCCCACACTGACAGCACCCACAGATACGCAGTATTTT.

V is TRBV3-1 and J is TRBJ1-6, with D unclear. CDR1 LGHDT and CDR2 YNNKEL come from the germline V gene (reference sequence). The CDR3 spans 12 residues. V gave up 0 bases and J gave up 9 bases, with 3 bases separating them. CDR3 bases: TGTGCCAGCAGCCAAGATCCTTCACCCCTCCACTTT. Its protein product is CASSQDPSPLHF.

The rearrangement joins TRBV7-9 to TRBJ2-5; D gene ambiguous. Germline V CDR1 and CDR2: SEHNR, FQNEAQ (reference sequence). The CDR3 runs 12 residues. Trimming stripped 1 base from V and 5 bases from J, with 5 bases between. The CDR3 loop reads CASSLGHETQYF. The CDR3 bases are TGTGCCAGCAGCTTAGGTCATGAGACCCAGTACTTC.

The V gene is TRBV9, the J gene TRBJ1-3; weak D call: TRBD1 (6 bases). The V gene's germline CDR1 is SGDLS and CDR2 YYNGEE. The CDR3 totals 17 residues. V was cut by 3 bases and J by 2 bases, with 18 bases left in between. The chain's CDR3 is CASSDGQRLDPGNTIYF. CDR3 in DNA: TGTGCCAGCAGCGACGGACAGAGATTGGATCCTGGAAACACCATATATTTT.

The chain joins TRBV7-9 to TRBJ1-2; D is ambiguous. The CDR3 totals 16 residues. Germline values: CDR1 SEHNR, CDR2 FQNEAQ (reference sequence). Trimming pared 7 bases from V and 3 bases from J, leaving 21 bases between. CDR3 amino acids: CASTSPGGGPHYGYTF. The CDR3 coding sequence is TGTGCCAGCACCTCGCCTGGCGGAGGGCCCCACTATGGCTACACCTTC.

The chain has TRBV27 and TRBJ1-5, with TRBD1 matching over 7 bases. V trimming: 8 bases; J trimming: 2 bases; junction bases outside the gene matches: 6. The V gene's germline CDR1 is MNHEY and CDR2 SMNVEV (reference sequence). The CDR3 runs to 14 residues. This chain's CDR3 is CASGNRGGNQPQHF. DNA of the CDR3: TGTGCCAGCGGCAACAGGGGCGGCAATCAGCCCCAGCATTTT.

Comment on this clonotype: Mismatch with germline at one junction end may stem from a read error. The V and J genes are TRBV7-7 and TRBJ2-3; tentatively, D is TRBD2 (6 bases). This CDR3 has 15 residues. Germline CDR1 reads SSHAT; CDR2 reads FNYEAQ (reference sequence). CDR3 bases: TGTGCTAGCAGCCAGGACTATTCTAGCACAGATACGCAGTATTTT. Residues: CASSQDYSSTDTQYF.

The genes are TRBV5-6 and TRBJ2-1, with TRBD2 matching 12 bases. V shed 0 bases and J 0 bases; nucleotides not matched to a gene: 13. The CDR3 is made up of 21 amino acids. In germline, CDR1 is SGHDT, CDR2 YYEEEE. The CDR3 protein is CASSLGPGLAGLLSSYNEQFF. In DNA, the CDR3 is TGTGCCAGCAGCTTGGGGCCGGGACTAGCGGGTTTATTGAGCTCCTACAATGAGCAGTTCTTC.

The CDR3 region is CASSQPEDGSGAYEQYF. The DNA for the CDR3 is TGTGCCAGCAGCCAGCCCGAAGACGGCTCCGGGGCCTACGAGCAGTACTTC. The chain is built from TRBV4-2 and TRBJ2-7, with D possibly being TRBD2 (5 bases). The CDR3 covers 17 residues. V lost 3 bases and J lost 2, with 20 bases in between. Germline CDR1 LGHNA, CDR2 YNFKEQ.

The V and J genes are TRBV20-1 and TRBJ2-7; weak D call: TRBD2 (6 bases). CDR1 is DFQATT, CDR2 SNEGSKA, per germline (reference sequence). Between the trimmed V and J ends, which lost 0 bases and 5 bases, there was a span of 26 bases. The CDR3 sequence is 18 residues long. The DNA of the CDR3 is TGCAGTGCTAGAGATGGAGGGTTCATGGGAGTGGGGTTCGACGAGCAGTACTTC. It specifies CSARDGGFMGVGFDEQYF.

The J gene is TRBJ2-3, the V gene TRBV5-4; a weak D match, TRBD1 (5 bases). Trimming took 4 bases from V and 3 from J, leaving 18 bases between them. CDR3 length: 16 residues. Germline assignment: CDR1 SGHNT and CDR2 YYREEE (reference sequence). Here the CDR3 reads CASSPRQRTITDTQYF. Here the CDR3 DNA reads TGTGCCAGCAGCCCAAGACAGAGAACTATAACAGATACGCAGTATTTT.

This chain joins TRBV9 and TRBJ2-5, with D perhaps matching TRBD2 (6 bases). The CDR3 has 16 amino acids. From germline, CDR1 is SGDLS and CDR2 YYNGEE. The V and J ends lost 0 bases and 4 bases respectively, with 16 bases between them. The CDR3 reads CASSVGGRVEGETQYF. The CDR3 nucleotides read TGTGCCAGCAGCGTAGGAGGTCGCGTGGAGGGAGAGACCCAGTACTTC.

The rearrangement links TRBV5-6 to TRBJ2-1; D uncertain. The CDR3 consists of 13 residues. V was clipped by 2 bases and J by 5 bases, with 8 bases between them. Germline CDR1 is SGHDT and CDR2 is YYEEEE. The CDR3 bases are TGTGCCAGCAGCTTAGGCGGCGACAATGAGCAGTTCTTC. Translating gives CASSLGGDNEQFF.

The chain carries TRBV12-3 or TRBV12-4 and TRBJ2-5; 13 bases align to TRBD2. The CDR3 is 14 residues long. V trimming: 8 bases; J trimming: 4 bases; junction bases outside the gene matches: 4. The CDR3 reads CASGTSGIRETQYF. CDR3 nucleotides: TGTGCCAGCGGGACTAGCGGGATCCGAGAGACCCAGTACTTC.

This rearrangement joins TRBV27 to TRBJ2-7, with unresolved D. The CDR3 contains 14 residues. The V gene lost 5 bases and the J gene lost 3 bases, with 14 bases spanning the gap. Germline assignment: CDR1 MNHEY and CDR2 SMNVEV (reference sequence). CDR3 bases: TGTGCCAGCAGTCCTCAAGGGCAGGACTACGAGCAGTACTTC. The encoded protein is CASSPQGQDYEQYF.

This chain joins TRBV27 and TRBJ2-5; tentatively, D is TRBD2 (6 bases). Germline V lookup: CDR1 MNHEY, CDR2 SMNVEV (reference sequence). This CDR3 has 13 amino acids. V was cut by 4 bases and J by 2 bases, with 8 bases left in between. This chain's CDR3 is CASSYLAQETQYF. The CDR3 DNA reads as TGTGCCAGCAGTTACCTAGCGCAAGAGACCCAGTACTTC.

The chain combines TRBV4-1 with TRBJ2-7; TRBD1 matches 8 bases. With 3 bases clipped from V and 10 bases from J, the junction kept 17 bases outside the gene matches. The germline gives CDR1 MGHRA, CDR2 YSYEKL. This CDR3 region has 16 residues. CDR3 in amino acids: CASSQEQGGLAYGQYF. For the CDR3, the DNA is TGCGCCAGCAGCCAGGAACAGGGGGGCTTAGCCTACGGACAGTACTTC.

The chain recombines TRBV7-2 with TRBJ2-7; tentatively, D is TRBD1 (6 bases). V was trimmed by 5 bases and J by 0 bases, leaving 14 bases between them. Germline-derived CDR1 and CDR2 are SGHTA and FQGNSA. The CDR3 sequence is 15 residues long. CDR3 amino acids: CASSVWWTDSYEQYF. CDR3 nucleotide sequence: TGTGCCAGCAGCGTATGGTGGACAGACTCCTACGAGCAGTACTTC. The entire variable domain, with the rest obtained from reference TRBV7-2 and TRBJ2-7, is as follows: GAGVSQSPSNKVTEKGKDVELRCDPISGHTALYWYRQSLGQGLEFLIYFQGNSAPDKSGLPSDRFSAERTGGSVSTLTIQRTQQEDSAVYLCASSVWWTDSYEQYFGPGTRLTVT.

The rearrangement links TRBV24-1 to TRBJ2-7; the D is unclear. In germline, CDR1 is KGHDR, CDR2 SFDVKD. The ends were cut back, 2 bases at V and 3 bases at J, with 13 bases in the middle. The CDR3 has 15 amino acids. DNA of the CDR3: TGTGCCACCAGTGATTCAAAGGACGGATACTACGAGCAGTACTTC. Amino acids: CATSDSKDGYYEQYF.